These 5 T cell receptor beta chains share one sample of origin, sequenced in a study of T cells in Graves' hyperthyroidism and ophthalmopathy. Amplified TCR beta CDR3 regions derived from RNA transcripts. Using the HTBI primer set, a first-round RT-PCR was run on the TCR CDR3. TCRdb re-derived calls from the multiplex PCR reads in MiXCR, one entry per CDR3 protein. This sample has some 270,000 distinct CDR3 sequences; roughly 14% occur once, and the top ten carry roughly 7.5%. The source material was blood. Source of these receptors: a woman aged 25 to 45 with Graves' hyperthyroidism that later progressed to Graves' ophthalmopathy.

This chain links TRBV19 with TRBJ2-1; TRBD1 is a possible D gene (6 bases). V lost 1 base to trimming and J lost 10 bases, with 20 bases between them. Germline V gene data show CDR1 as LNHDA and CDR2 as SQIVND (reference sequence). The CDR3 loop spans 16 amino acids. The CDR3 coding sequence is TGTGCCAGTAGTATAGCTCCGGGACAATTGCGTTCAGAGCAGTTCTTC. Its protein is CASSIAPGQLRSEQFF.

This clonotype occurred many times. The DNA for the CDR3 is TGCAGCGTTGCGAGCCTCACCGGGGAGCTGTTTTTT. It is translated as CSVASLTGELFF. The chain joins TRBV29-1 to TRBJ2-2; D uncertain. The V and J ends lost 4 bases and 4 bases respectively, with 7 bases between them. Germline values: CDR1 SQVTM, CDR2 ANQGSEA. The CDR3 spans 12 residues.

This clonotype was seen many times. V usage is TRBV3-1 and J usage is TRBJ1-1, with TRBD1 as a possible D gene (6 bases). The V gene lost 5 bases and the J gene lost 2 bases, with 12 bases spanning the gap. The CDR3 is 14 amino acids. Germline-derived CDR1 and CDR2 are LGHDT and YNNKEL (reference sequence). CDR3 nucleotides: TGTGCCAGCAGCGCTAGGACAGATAACACTGAAGCTTTCTTT. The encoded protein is CASSARTDNTEAFF.

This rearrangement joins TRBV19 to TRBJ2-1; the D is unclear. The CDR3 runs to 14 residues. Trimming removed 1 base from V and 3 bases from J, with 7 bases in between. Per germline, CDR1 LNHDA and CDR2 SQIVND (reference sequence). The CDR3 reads CASSIASSYNEQFF. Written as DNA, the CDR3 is TGTGCCAGTAGTATAGCAAGCAGCTACAATGAGCAGTTCTTC.

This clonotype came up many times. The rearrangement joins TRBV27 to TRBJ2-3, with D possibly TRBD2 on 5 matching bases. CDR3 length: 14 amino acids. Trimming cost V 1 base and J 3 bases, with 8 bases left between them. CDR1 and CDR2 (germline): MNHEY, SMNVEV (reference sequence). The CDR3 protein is CASSLFGETDTQYF. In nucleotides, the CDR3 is TGTGCCAGCAGTTTATTCGGGGAAACAGATACGCAGTATTTT.